This record concerns one T cell receptor beta chain sequence. Its antigen is currently unknown. The data originate from a study of T cells in localized non-small cell lung cancer. Trimming cost V 2 bases and J 7 bases, with 11 bases left between them. This CDR3 has 13 amino acids. CDR1 SGHDN and CDR2 FVKESK come from the germline V gene. Generated by immunoSEQ multiplex PCR, the TCRdb table keeps only in-frame clones and is missing some. Altogether about 2,900 clones are present, about 25% being singletons, with the ten largest covering roughly 8.6%. Study conclusions and caveats: It was uninvolved adjacent lung that showed the highest T cell clonality, exceeding tumor. Longer overall survival associated with higher blood T cell density; shorter survival with higher adjacent-lung clonality.

The V gene is TRBV14, the J gene TRBJ1-2; D ambiguous. Source: lung tumor tissue, taken before any cancer treatment. This TCR came from a male donor older than 55 with stage III lung adenocarcinoma. The CDR3 protein is CASSQQDGPGYTF. CDR3 coding DNA: TGTGCCAGCAGCCAACAGGACGGTCCTGGCTACACCTTC.